Each of the 23 T cell receptor beta chains below was sequenced from the same sample in a study of blood T cells in healthy people across ages. The authors ran a second PCR of roughly 6 to 12 cycles using a sample-barcoded 5' primer and a J-beta primer mix. TCRdb re-analysed the 5' RACE reads in MiXCR, keeping a single row per CDR3 protein. The table has about 800,000 distinct CDR3 sequences, 25% seen once. In addition, the sample was reused for a study of T cells of mothers and their children.

The sequencing sample was made of blood. Receptors originate from a boy between 10 and 17 years old in good health.

The chain couples TRBV6-6 to TRBJ2-5; perhaps TRBD2 as D (6 bases). Per germline, CDR1 MNHNY and CDR2 SVGAGI (reference sequence). V was trimmed by 0 bases and J by 4 bases, leaving 9 bases between them. CDR3 length: 14 amino acids. The CDR3 loop reads CASSYSRGLETQYF. For the CDR3, the DNA is TGTGCCAGCAGTTACTCGAGGGGACTAGAGACCCAGTACTTC.

The chain carries TRBV7-2 and TRBJ2-1; D gene unclear. The CDR3 runs to 14 residues. CDR1 and CDR2 from the germline V gene are SGHTA and FQGNSA. V gave up 4 bases and J gave up 0 bases, with 7 bases separating them. As DNA, the CDR3 is TGTGCCAGCAGCTCCAGGAGCTCCTACAATGAGCAGTTCTTC. Protein product: CASSSRSSYNEQFF.

The chain is built from TRBV27 and TRBJ2-5; possibly TRBD1 or TRBD2 for D (5 bases each). Germline V gene lookup returns CDR1 MNHEY and CDR2 SMNVEV (reference sequence). The CDR3 spans 15 residues. The V end was cut by 3 bases, the J end by 5 bases, with 16 bases between. CDR3 DNA: TGTGCCAGCAGTTTCGGGACGGCCACCTCGGAGACCCAGTACTTC. It is translated as CASSFGTATSETQYF.

The chain has TRBV3-1 and TRBJ2-7; possibly TRBD1 for D (6 bases). The V gene's germline CDR1 is LGHDT and CDR2 YNNKEL (reference sequence). The V end lost 5 bases, the J end lost 0 bases, and 14 bases lay between the germline ends. The CDR3 runs 15 residues. CDR3 sequence reads: CASSKDTGISYEQYF. The DNA of the CDR3 is TGTGCCAGCAGCAAGGACACAGGGATCTCCTACGAGCAGTACTTC.

This chain connects TRBV20-1 to TRBJ2-3; no definite D call. The V gene lost 0 bases and the J gene lost 2 bases, with 6 bases spanning the gap. Germline V CDR1 and CDR2: DFQATT, SNEGSKA (reference sequence). The CDR3 is 13 amino acids. CDR3 in DNA: TGCAGTGCTAGAGAACCGAACACAGATACGCAGTATTTT. It yields the protein CSAREPNTDTQYF.

The chain employs TRBV27 and TRBJ1-4, with D maybe TRBD1 (6 bases). There are 17 residues in the CDR3. Deletions cut 6 bases from V and 0 bases from J, with 17 bases between. Germline V gene sequence: CDR1 MNHEY, CDR2 SMNVEV (reference sequence). Written as DNA, the CDR3 is TGTGCCAGCAGGGAACCTATACAGGGCCCAACTAATGAAAAACTGTTTTTT. It codes for CASREPIQGPTNEKLFF.

The chain joins TRBV27 to TRBJ2-1, with 8 positions matching TRBD1. The germline V gene has CDR1 MNHEY and CDR2 SMNVEV (reference sequence). With 5 bases clipped from V and 0 bases from J, the junction kept 9 bases outside the gene matches. This CDR3 contains 17 residues. Written as DNA, the CDR3 is TGTGCCAGCAGTCCCAGGGGGCTTCAGAGCTCCTACAATGAGCAGTTCTTC. Residues: CASSPRGLQSSYNEQFF.

V gene TRBV6-1 combines with J gene TRBJ1-2; D remains ambiguous. The ends were cut back, 3 bases at V and 5 bases at J, with 7 bases in the middle. The length of the CDR3 is 12 residues. Germline CDR1 reads MNHNS; CDR2 reads SASEGT. The CDR3 bases are TGTGCCAGCAGTGATGTGGTTTATGGCTACACCTTC. Translation: CASSDVVYGYTF.

The CDR3 DNA reads TGTGCCAGCAGCTTTTTAGCGGGAGGGTTGGATGAGCAGTTCTTC. This gives the protein CASSFLAGGLDEQFF. The genes are TRBV7-3 and TRBJ2-1; TRBD2 agrees at 11 bases. Germline-derived CDR1 and CDR2 are SGHTA and FQGTGA. With 3 bases clipped from V and 8 bases from J, the junction kept 6 bases outside the gene matches. CDR3 size: 15 residues. Based on the CDR3 plus reference TRBV7-3 and TRBJ2-1, the full variable domain is GAGVSQTPSNKVTEKGKYVELRCDPISGHTALYWYRQSLGQGPEFLIYFQGTGAADDSGLPNDRFFAVRPEGSVSTLKIQRTERGDSAVYLCASSFLAGGLDEQFFGPGTRLTVL.

The rearrangement links TRBV4-3 to TRBJ2-5; 10 bases are shared with TRBD1. The germline V gene has CDR1 LGHNA and CDR2 YSLEER. The CDR3 is 15 amino acids. The trim removed 3 bases at V and 11 bases at J, leaving 12 bases unmatched. CDR3 nucleotides: TGCGCCAGCAGCCAGGACAGGGGGGCGGACGACGGGCAGTACTTC. It yields the protein CASSQDRGADDGQYF.

The chain employs TRBV20-1 and TRBJ2-7; 11 bases are shared with TRBD2. Trimming at V came to 5 bases and at J to 3 bases, leaving 9 bases not matched to a gene. The CDR3 is made up of 15 amino acids. Germline CDR1 reads DFQATT; CDR2 reads SNEGSKA (reference sequence). CDR3 nucleotides: TGCAGTGCTCTCCCCGGGACTAGCGGCTTCTACGAGCAGTACTTC. This sequence encodes CSALPGTSGFYEQYF.

The gene calls are TRBV7-2 and TRBJ2-2, with TRBD1 matching over 11 bases. There are 17 residues in the CDR3. Per germline, CDR1 SGHTA and CDR2 FQGNSA. V shed 1 base, J shed 5 bases, and the junction held 6 bases outside the gene matches. The CDR3 here is CASSLDFGTGGTGELFF. The DNA of the CDR3 is TGTGCCAGCAGCTTAGATTTCGGGACAGGGGGGACCGGGGAGCTGTTTTTT. The variable domain in full, completed from reference TRBV7-2 and TRBJ2-2, reads GAGVSQSPSNKVTEKGKDVELRCDPISGHTALYWYRQSLGQGLEFLIYFQGNSAPDKSGLPSDRFSAERTGGSVSTLTIQRTQQEDSAVYLCASSLDFGTGGTGELFFGEGSRLTVL.

V is TRBV3-1 and J is TRBJ1-1; 10 bases are shared with TRBD1. The V gene's germline CDR1 is LGHDT and CDR2 YNNKEL (reference sequence). J gave up 12 bases and V 5 bases, and 9 bases lay outside the gene matches. There are 13 residues in the CDR3. The CDR3 DNA reads as TGTGCCAGCAGCGTCGGACAGGGGGGTCGGACTTTCTTT. It is translated as CASSVGQGGRTFF.

This rearrangement joins TRBV2 to TRBJ1-5; D is unclear. CDR3 length: 12 residues. Germline V gene lookup returns CDR1 SNHLY and CDR2 FYNNEI. V lost 3 bases, J lost 6 bases, and 6 bases lay in between. The CDR3 reads CASSDLAQPQHF. In DNA form, the CDR3 reads TGTGCCAGCAGTGATCTCGCTCAGCCCCAGCATTTT.

This clonotype was counted between two and nine times. The V gene is TRBV28, the J gene TRBJ2-3; D remains ambiguous. Germline V CDR1 and CDR2: MDHEN, SYDVKM. There are 15 residues in the CDR3. V was cut by 1 base and J by 0 bases, with 8 bases left in between. The CDR3 nucleotides read TGTGCCAGCAGTTTATCCCCTTCTAGCACAGATACGCAGTATTTT. Its protein product is CASSLSPSSTDTQYF.

In this sample, this clonotype turned up a few times. The gene calls are TRBV6-5 and TRBJ2-3; D assignment may be TRBD1 or TRBD2 (6 bases each). The V end was cut by 2 bases, the J end by 7 bases, with 19 bases between. The V gene's germline CDR1 is MNHEY and CDR2 SVGAGI. The CDR3 contains 16 residues. The CDR3 bases are TGTGCCAGCAGTTACGGTTTTTATGGGGGGCTCTATACGCAGTATTTT. Translated, it gives CASSYGFYGGLYTQYF.

This clonotype has more than one count but fewer than ten. The chain combines TRBV18 with TRBJ2-7, with no clear D. Trimming removed 5 bases at V and 3 bases at J, with 11 bases between. The germline CDR1 and CDR2 sequences are KGHSH and LQKENI. The CDR3 has 13 amino acids. The CDR3 nucleotides read TGTGCCAGCTCATCTACTGCCGACTACGAGCAGTACTTC. This sequence encodes CASSSTADYEQYF.

This clonotype appeared a few times. This rearrangement joins TRBV20-1 to TRBJ2-1, with 9 positions matching TRBD2. Germline CDR1 is DFQATT and CDR2 is SNEGSKA (reference sequence). Trimming at V came to 3 bases and at J to 0 bases, leaving 6 bases not matched to a gene. The CDR3 covers 16 residues. CDR3 loop: CSASRLAVLSYNEQFF. CDR3 nucleotide sequence: TGCAGTGCTAGCAGACTAGCGGTCCTCTCCTACAATGAGCAGTTCTTC.

In its sample, this clonotype was seen a few times. The rearrangement uses TRBV6-2 or TRBV6-3 and TRBJ2-5; D uncertain. The J call may not be correct, given that the DNA end is closer to TRBJ2-1. Germline-derived CDR1 and CDR2 are MNHEY and SVGEGT. The CDR3 spans 11 residues. CDR3 in DNA: TGTGCCAGCAGTCATAGCTTTCGGCAGTTCTTC. The encoded protein is CASSHSFRQFF.

The J gene is TRBJ2-5, the V gene TRBV4-1, with D perhaps matching TRBD2 (7 bases). CDR1 and CDR2 from the germline V gene are MGHRA and YSYEKL. Trimming cost V 1 base and J 8 bases, with 17 bases left between them. CDR3 length: 15 amino acids. CDR3 region: CASSQVGGPLRTQYF. The DNA for the CDR3 is TGCGCCAGCAGCCAAGTGGGGGGGCCCCTAAGAACCCAGTACTTC.

The sample holds a few counts of this clonotype. The CDR3 nucleotides are TGTGCCAGCAGTGAAGCCCTAACCAGCCGGGACAGTGAAAAACTGTTTTTT. Its translation: CASSEALTSRDSEKLFF. The V call is TRBV2, the J call TRBJ1-4, with TRBD1 identical over 7 bases. The trim removed 0 bases at V and 7 bases at J, leaving 11 bases unmatched. Germline V gives CDR1 SNHLY, CDR2 FYNNEI. The CDR3 consists of 17 residues. The full variable domain, in which reference TRBV2 and TRBJ1-4 provide the parts outside the CDR3, is EPEVTQTPSHQVTQMGQEVILRCVPISNHLYFYWYRQILGQKVEFLVSFYNNEISEKSEIFDDQFSVERPDGSNFTLKIRSTKLEDSAMYFCASSEALTSRDSEKLFFGSGTQLSVL.

This clonotype was recorded only once. The rearrangement links TRBV28 to TRBJ2-7, with a tentative D call TRBD2 (6 bases). The CDR3 totals 16 residues. CDR1 and CDR2 from the germline V gene are MDHEN and SYDVKM. Trimming pared 3 bases from V and 0 bases from J, leaving 15 bases between. CDR3 region: CASSFFAGGASYEQYF. In DNA, the CDR3 is TGTGCCAGCAGTTTCTTCGCGGGCGGGGCCTCCTACGAGCAGTACTTC.

The sample holds a few counts of this clonotype. The chain links TRBV7-2 to TRBJ2-3, with D possibly being TRBD1 (5 bases). In germline, CDR1 is SGHTA, CDR2 FQGNSA. Trimming removed 4 bases at V and 10 bases at J, with 12 bases between. The CDR3 covers 12 residues. The DNA for the CDR3 is TGTGCCAGCAGCTCGGCAGGGAAGGCGCAGTATTTT. Amino acids: CASSSAGKAQYF.